This passage covers 24 T cell receptor beta chains from one sample sequenced in a study of T cells in Graves' hyperthyroidism and ophthalmopathy. It was RNA transcripts that yielded the amplified TCR beta CDR3 regions. Using the HTBI primer set, a first-round RT-PCR was run on the TCR CDR3. One entry per CDR3 protein, called by TCRdb with MiXCR from the multiplex PCR reads. The data hold more than 500,000 distinct CDR3 sequences, with around 15% observed a single time. The sample consisted of blood. All receptors come from a woman in her thirties with Graves' ophthalmopathy.

This clonotype occurred many times. The rearrangement links TRBV9 to TRBJ2-7; D gene uncertain. Between the trimmed V and J ends, which lost 0 bases and 2 bases, there was a span of 12 bases. Looked up from germline, CDR1 is SGDLS and CDR2 is YYNGEE. This CDR3 has 15 amino acids. In DNA form, the CDR3 reads TGTGCCAGCAGCGTAGGGGCAGTAAGGGCCTACGAGCAGTACTTC. It codes for CASSVGAVRAYEQYF.

This clonotype has a count of ten or more. The rearrangement links TRBV2 to TRBJ1-1; 8 nucleotides line up with TRBD1. Germline CDR1 and CDR2: SNHLY and FYNNEI. J lost 1 base, V lost 7 bases, and 5 bases had no gene match. This CDR3 spans 14 amino acids. The CDR3 is CASKQGEGNTEAFF. The CDR3 region has the DNA TGTGCCAGCAAACAGGGGGAGGGGAACACTGAAGCTTTCTTT.

A note on this clonotype: A much larger clone differs from this one at a single base, so this may be a read error. V and J are TRBV5-1 and TRBJ1-1, with 10 bases identical to TRBD1. Trimming took 1 base from V and 5 from J; bases not matched to a gene: 11. Germline CDR1 is SGHRS and CDR2 is YFSETQ. This CDR3 region has 17 residues. The CDR3 DNA reads TGCGCCAGCAGCTTGAAGCCGACAGGGGGCCGGGGAACTGAAGCTTTCTTT. It codes for CASSLKPTGGRGTEAFF.

A note on this clonotype: A much bigger clone sits one base away, suggesting this may be a read error. Because it lacks the conserved phenylalanine or tryptophan at the end, this CDR3 is likely a read error. The CDR3 nucleotides are TGTGCCAGCACACCTGGGGCCAACGTCCTGACTCTC. This translates into CASTPGANVLTL. The chain joins TRBV12-3 or TRBV12-4 to TRBJ2-6; no clear D gene. CDR3 length equals 12 residues. Trimming took off 7 bases at V and 2 bases at J, with 3 bases between the two ends.

V gene TRBV6-2 or TRBV6-3 combines with J gene TRBJ1-2; 8 bases map to TRBD1. The V gene's germline CDR1 is MNHEY and CDR2 SVGEGT. The V and J ends lost 2 bases and 5 bases, in that order; junction bases with no gene match: 10. The CDR3 sequence is 16 residues long. The CDR3 DNA sequence: TGTGCCAGCAGTTACACGCGGACAGGGATAACATATGGCTACACCTTC. Protein: CASSYTRTGITYGYTF.

This clonotype appeared a few times. The V gene is TRBV7-8, the J gene TRBJ2-2; 7 bases agree with TRBD2. Germline values: CDR1 SGHVS, CDR2 FQNEAQ. V was clipped by 4 bases and J by 5 bases; unmatched bases: 7. The CDR3 is 15 residues long. The CDR3 DNA follows: TGTGCCAGCAGCTACGGGGTGGGGGGGACCGGGGAGCTGTTTTTT. Protein sequence: CASSYGVGGTGELFF.

The chain is built from TRBV19 and TRBJ2-7; possible D gene TRBD1, 5 bases. The CDR3 extends over 14 amino acids. Germline CDR1 LNHDA, CDR2 SQIVND (reference sequence). V gave up 4 bases and J gave up 3 bases, with 13 bases separating them. The CDR3 reads CASSKLTARYEQYF. CDR3 sequence (DNA): TGTGCCAGTAGTAAATTGACAGCCCGCTACGAGCAGTACTTC.

This clonotype was detected only a few times. A much bigger clone sits one base away, suggesting this may be a read error. The chain couples TRBV6-1 to TRBJ1-1; D is uncertain. Per germline, CDR1 MNHNS and CDR2 SASEGT. This CDR3 comprises 14 residues. Trimming left V 5 bases short and J 1 base short, with 11 bases between. The CDR3 DNA sequence: TGTGCCAGCAGTTGGAGTACAGCGAACACTGAAGCTTTCTTT. It is translated as CASSWSTANTEAFF.

Many counts were recorded for this clonotype. The chain recombines TRBV12-3 or TRBV12-4 with TRBJ1-2; TRBD1 matches at 7 bases. The J segment lost 8 bases and the V segment lost 6 bases, leaving 6 bases of the junction unmatched. This CDR3 has 12 amino acids. CDR3 sequence reads: CASREGAGGYTF. The DNA for the CDR3 is TGTGCCAGCAGAGAGGGGGCAGGGGGCTACACCTTC.

Details on this clonotype: The junction does not match germline at one end; this may be a read error. The chain recombines TRBV10-3 with TRBJ2-1; the D is unclear. The CDR3 runs 16 residues. The germline V gene has CDR1 ENHRY and CDR2 SYGVKD. The CDR3 DNA follows: TGTGCCATCAGTAAGTCCAAGGCGAGCTCCTACAATGAGCAGTTCTTC. It specifies CAISKSKASSYNEQFF.

V and J are TRBV24-1 and TRBJ2-2; no clear D gene. Trimming cost V 3 bases and J 2 bases, with 12 bases left between them. Per the germline V gene, CDR1 is KGHDR and CDR2 is SFDVKD. The CDR3 sequence is 16 residues long. The CDR3 DNA reads as TGTGCCACCAGTGATCCCCGTACCCTAAACACCGGGGAGCTGTTTTTT. This translates into CATSDPRTLNTGELFF.

The chain combines TRBV27 with TRBJ2-3; 9 bases agree with TRBD2. The germline V gene has CDR1 MNHEY and CDR2 SMNVEV (reference sequence). CDR3 length: 17 residues. The V gene end was trimmed by 5 bases and the J gene end by 0 bases; junction bases not matched to a gene: 9. The CDR3: CASSRRGTSSSTDTQYF. The CDR3 nucleotides are TGTGCCAGCAGTCGCCGTGGGACTAGCAGTAGCACAGATACGCAGTATTTT.

This clonotype was found many times. The chain employs TRBV12-3 or TRBV12-4 and TRBJ1-6; D uncertain. Trimming shortened V by 2 bases and J by 8 bases, and 7 bases separated the two germline ends. This CDR3 is built from 13 residues. This CDR3 reads CASSLFGDSPLHF. The CDR3 nucleotides read TGTGCCAGCAGTTTATTTGGGGATTCACCCCTCCACTTT.

The sample holds a few counts of this clonotype. The genes are TRBV7-2 and TRBJ2-7; no reliable D call. With 4 bases removed from V and 2 bases from J, the gap between germline ends came to 12 bases. CDR3 length: 14 residues. Germline CDR1 reads SGHTA; CDR2 reads FQGNSA. In DNA, the CDR3 is TGTGCCAGCAGCTACTTTAATGGCGCCTACGAGCAGTACTTC. Its translation is CASSYFNGAYEQYF.

This clonotype was seen repeatedly, ten times or more. This chain joins TRBV20-1 and TRBJ2-7; 7 positions agree with TRBD1. The V gene's germline CDR1 is DFQATT and CDR2 SNEGSKA (reference sequence). V was pared by 3 bases and J by 3 bases, with 8 bases of the junction left unmatched. CDR3 length equals 14 residues. CDR3 DNA sequence: TGCAGTGCTAGGAGCCACGACAGGGTCTACGAGCAGTACTTC. Translation gives CSARSHDRVYEQYF.

This clonotype was detected ten times or more. The genes are TRBV20-1 and TRBJ2-5, with 12 bases matching TRBD2. The germline CDR1 and CDR2 sequences are DFQATT and SNEGSKA (reference sequence). The CDR3 is made up of 16 amino acids. V lost 3 bases and J lost 4; bases outside the gene matches: 9. This CDR3 reads CSARAASGREGETQYF. In nucleotides, the CDR3 is TGCAGTGCTAGGGCCGCTAGCGGGAGGGAGGGAGAGACCCAGTACTTC.

The chain couples TRBV6-2 or TRBV6-3 to TRBJ2-3; D may be TRBD1 (6 bases). The CDR3 totals 13 residues. The germline V gene encodes CDR1 MNHEY and CDR2 SVGEGT. Between the trimmed V and J ends, which lost 6 bases and 5 bases, there was a span of 12 bases. The CDR3 DNA reads as TGTGCCAGCAGGCCAGGGGTGAGAGATACGCAGTATTTT. Amino acid sequence: CASRPGVRDTQYF.

In its sample, this clonotype was seen many times. The chain uses TRBV20-1 and TRBJ2-1; 9 nucleotides match TRBD2. This CDR3 comprises 16 residues. Germline values: CDR1 DFQATT, CDR2 SNEGSKA (reference sequence). CDR3 loop: CSLSTPLAGINNEQFF. CDR3 sequence (DNA): TGCAGCCTCTCCACCCCCCTAGCGGGAATAAACAATGAGCAGTTCTTC.

This clonotype was detected ten times or more. The rearrangement uses TRBV3-1 and TRBJ1-2; D is ambiguous. CDR1 and CDR2 (germline): LGHDT, YNNKEL (reference sequence). This CDR3 comprises 12 residues. Trimming stripped 7 bases from V and 5 bases from J, with 11 bases between. As DNA, the CDR3 is TGTGCCAGCACCCAGGCATCATATGGCTACACCTTC. The encoded protein is CASTQASYGYTF.

This clonotype was picked up a small number of times. This chain joins TRBV9 and TRBJ1-4; D ambiguous. Germline assignment: CDR1 SGDLS and CDR2 YYNGEE. Trimming cost V 0 bases and J 8 bases, with 14 bases left between them. CDR3 length: 15 amino acids. CDR3 nucleotides: TGTGCCAGCAGCGTAGGCGGCAGTATAGGCGAAAAACTGTTTTTT. Amino acid sequence: CASSVGGSIGEKLFF. The full variable domain, rest sourced from reference TRBV9 and TRBJ1-4, is DSGVTQTPKHLITATGQRVTLRCSPRSGDLSVYWYQQSLDQGLQFLIQYYNGEERAKGNILERFSAQQFPDLHSELNLSSLELGDSALYFCASSVGGSIGEKLFFGSGTQLSVL.

J is TRBJ2-3 and V is TRBV24-1; the D gene is possibly TRBD1 (7 bases). Looked up from germline, CDR1 is KGHDR and CDR2 is SFDVKD. V lost 7 bases to trimming and J lost 2 bases, with 15 bases between them. This CDR3 region has 15 residues. CDR3 residues: CATSRGDLTTDTQYF. Here the CDR3 DNA reads TGTGCCACCAGCAGGGGGGACCTCACCACAGATACGCAGTATTTT.

In this sample, this clonotype turned up many times. The chain joins TRBV12-3 or TRBV12-4 to TRBJ2-7; D uncertain. With 6 bases removed from V and 4 bases from J, the gap between germline ends came to 10 bases. The CDR3 has 12 residues. This chain's CDR3 is CASSLIPYEQYF. As DNA, the CDR3 is TGTGCCAGCAGCCTCATACCTTACGAGCAGTACTTC.

V usage is TRBV6-5 and J usage is TRBJ1-3, with 8 nucleotides matching TRBD1. The CDR3 length is 15 residues. Germline values: CDR1 MNHEY, CDR2 SVGAGI. V lost 1 base to trimming and J lost 4 bases; unmatched junction nucleotides: 3. CDR3 DNA: TGTGCCAGCAGTTACTTACAGGGGGTCGGAAACACCATATATTTT. Translated, it gives CASSYLQGVGNTIYF.

This clonotype was detected ten times or more. J is TRBJ1-5 and V is TRBV28, with TRBD1 matching 7 bases. CDR1 is MDHEN, CDR2 SYDVKM, per germline. V gave up 3 bases and J gave up 9 bases; unmatched junction bases: 8. The CDR3 has 14 residues. CDR3 protein: CASSFGQGVRPQHF. The DNA for the CDR3 is TGTGCCAGCAGTTTCGGGCAGGGGGTCCGGCCCCAGCATTTT.